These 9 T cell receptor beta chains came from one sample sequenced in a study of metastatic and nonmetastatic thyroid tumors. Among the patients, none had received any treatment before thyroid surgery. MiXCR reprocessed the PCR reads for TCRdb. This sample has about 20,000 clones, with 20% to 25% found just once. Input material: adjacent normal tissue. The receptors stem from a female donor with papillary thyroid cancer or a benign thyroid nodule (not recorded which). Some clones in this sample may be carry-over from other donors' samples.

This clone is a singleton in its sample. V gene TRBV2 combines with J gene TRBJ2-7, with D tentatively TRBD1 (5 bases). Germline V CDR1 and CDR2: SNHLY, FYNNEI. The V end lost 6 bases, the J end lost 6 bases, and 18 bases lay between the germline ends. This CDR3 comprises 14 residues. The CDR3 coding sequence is TGTGCCAGCAGCCCCAGTCGGACAAGCCTCGAGCAGTACTTC. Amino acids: CASSPSRTSLEQYF.

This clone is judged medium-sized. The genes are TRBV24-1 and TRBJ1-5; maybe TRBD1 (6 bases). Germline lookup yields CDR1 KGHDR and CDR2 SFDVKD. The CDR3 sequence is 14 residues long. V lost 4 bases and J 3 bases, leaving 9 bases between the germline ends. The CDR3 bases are TGTGCCACCAGTGAAGGGGGATTCAATCAGCCCCAGCATTTT. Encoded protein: CATSEGGFNQPQHF.

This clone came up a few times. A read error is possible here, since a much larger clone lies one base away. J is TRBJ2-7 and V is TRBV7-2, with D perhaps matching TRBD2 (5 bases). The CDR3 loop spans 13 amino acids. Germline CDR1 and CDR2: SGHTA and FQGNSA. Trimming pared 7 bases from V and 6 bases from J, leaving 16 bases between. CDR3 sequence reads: CASIYGPEAEQYF. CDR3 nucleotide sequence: TGTGCCAGCATCTACGGGCCGGAGGCCGAGCAGTACTTC.

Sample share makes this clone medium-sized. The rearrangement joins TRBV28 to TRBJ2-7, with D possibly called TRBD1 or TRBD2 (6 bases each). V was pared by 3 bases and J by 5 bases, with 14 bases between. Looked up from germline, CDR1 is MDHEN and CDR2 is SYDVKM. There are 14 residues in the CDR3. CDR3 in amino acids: CASSFRQGRNEQYF. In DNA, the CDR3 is TGTGCCAGCAGTTTTCGGCAGGGGAGGAACGAGCAGTACTTC.

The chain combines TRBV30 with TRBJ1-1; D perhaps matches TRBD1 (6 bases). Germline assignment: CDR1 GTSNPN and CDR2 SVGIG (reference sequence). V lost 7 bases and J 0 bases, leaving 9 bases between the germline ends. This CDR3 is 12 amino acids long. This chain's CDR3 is CASGTLNTEAFF. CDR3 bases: TGTGCCTCAGGGACACTGAACACTGAAGCTTTCTTT.

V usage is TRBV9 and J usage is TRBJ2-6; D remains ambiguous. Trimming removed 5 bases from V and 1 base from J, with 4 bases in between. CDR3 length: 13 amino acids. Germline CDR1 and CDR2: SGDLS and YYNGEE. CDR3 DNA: TGTGCCAGCAGTCCATCTGGGGCCAACGTCCTGACTTTC. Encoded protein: CASSPSGANVLTF.

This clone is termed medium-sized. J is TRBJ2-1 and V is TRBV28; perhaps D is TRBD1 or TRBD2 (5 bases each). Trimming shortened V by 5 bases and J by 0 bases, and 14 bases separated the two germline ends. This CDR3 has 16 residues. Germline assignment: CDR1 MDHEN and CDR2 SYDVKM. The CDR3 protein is CASSLRAGSSYNEQFF. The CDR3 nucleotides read TGTGCCAGCAGTCTCAGGGCAGGGAGCTCCTACAATGAGCAGTTCTTC. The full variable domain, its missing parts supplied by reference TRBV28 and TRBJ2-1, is DVKVTQSSRYLVKRTGEKVFLECVQDMDHENMFWYRQDPGLGLRLIYFSYDVKMKEKGDIPEGYSVSREKKERFSLILESASTNQTSMYLCASSLRAGSSYNEQFFGPGTRLTVL.

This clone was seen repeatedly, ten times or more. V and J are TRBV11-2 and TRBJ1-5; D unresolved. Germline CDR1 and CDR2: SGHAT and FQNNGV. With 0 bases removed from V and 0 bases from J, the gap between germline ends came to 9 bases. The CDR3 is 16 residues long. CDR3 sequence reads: CASSLEGIYSNQPQHF. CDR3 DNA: TGTGCCAGCAGCTTAGAGGGCATATATAGCAATCAGCCCCAGCATTTT.

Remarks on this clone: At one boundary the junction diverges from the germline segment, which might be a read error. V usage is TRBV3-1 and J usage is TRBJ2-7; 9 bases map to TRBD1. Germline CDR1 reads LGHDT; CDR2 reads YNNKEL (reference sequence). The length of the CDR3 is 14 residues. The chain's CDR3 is CAISLWDRAYEQYF. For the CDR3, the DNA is TGTGCCATCAGCCTATGGGACAGGGCCTACGAGCAGTACTTC.